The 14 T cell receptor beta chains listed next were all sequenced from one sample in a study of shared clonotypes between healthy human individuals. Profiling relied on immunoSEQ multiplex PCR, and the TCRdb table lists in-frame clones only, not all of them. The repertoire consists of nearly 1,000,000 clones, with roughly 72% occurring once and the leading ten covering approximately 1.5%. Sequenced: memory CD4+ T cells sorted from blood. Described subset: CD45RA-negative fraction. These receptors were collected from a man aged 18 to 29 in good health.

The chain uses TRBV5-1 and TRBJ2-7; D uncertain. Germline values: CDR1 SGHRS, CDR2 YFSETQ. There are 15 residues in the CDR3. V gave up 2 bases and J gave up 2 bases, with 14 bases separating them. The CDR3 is CASSLMAGTTYEQYF. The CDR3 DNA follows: TGCGCCAGCAGCTTAATGGCAGGCACGACCTACGAGCAGTACTTC.

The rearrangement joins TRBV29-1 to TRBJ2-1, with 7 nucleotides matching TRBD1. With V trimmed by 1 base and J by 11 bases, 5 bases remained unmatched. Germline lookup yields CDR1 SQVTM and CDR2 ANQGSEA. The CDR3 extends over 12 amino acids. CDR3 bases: TGCAGCGTTGAAGGGGACAGCGAACAGCAGTTCTTC. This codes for CSVEGDSEQQFF.

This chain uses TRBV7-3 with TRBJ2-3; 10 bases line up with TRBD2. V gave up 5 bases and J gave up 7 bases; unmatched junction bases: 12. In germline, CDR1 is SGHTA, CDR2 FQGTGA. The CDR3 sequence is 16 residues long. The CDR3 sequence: CASSALGAGGPNTQYF. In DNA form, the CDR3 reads TGTGCCAGCAGCGCCTTAGGAGCGGGGGGGCCAAATACGCAGTATTTT.

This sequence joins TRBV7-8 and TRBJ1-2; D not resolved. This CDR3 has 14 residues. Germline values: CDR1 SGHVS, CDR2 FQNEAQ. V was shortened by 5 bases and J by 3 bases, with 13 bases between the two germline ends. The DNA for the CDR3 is TGTGCCAGCAGCCCGGAAGACACTTACTATGGCTACACCTTC. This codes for CASSPEDTYYGYTF.

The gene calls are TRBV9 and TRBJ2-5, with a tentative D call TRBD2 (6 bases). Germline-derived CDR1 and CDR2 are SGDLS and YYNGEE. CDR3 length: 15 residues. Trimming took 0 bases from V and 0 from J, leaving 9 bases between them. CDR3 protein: CASSVVGSYQETQYF. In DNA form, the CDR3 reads TGTGCCAGCAGCGTAGTCGGGAGCTACCAAGAGACCCAGTACTTC. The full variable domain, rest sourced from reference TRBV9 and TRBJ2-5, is DSGVTQTPKHLITATGQRVTLRCSPRSGDLSVYWYQQSLDQGLQFLIQYYNGEERAKGNILERFSAQQFPDLHSELNLSSLELGDSALYFCASSVVGSYQETQYFGPGTRLLVL.

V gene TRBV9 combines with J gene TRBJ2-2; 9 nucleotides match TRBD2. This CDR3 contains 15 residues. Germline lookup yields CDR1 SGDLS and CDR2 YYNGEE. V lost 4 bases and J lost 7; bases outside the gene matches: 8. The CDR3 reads CASSPEETSGGELFF. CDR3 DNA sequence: TGTGCCAGCAGCCCAGAGGAGACTAGCGGCGGGGAGCTGTTTTTT.

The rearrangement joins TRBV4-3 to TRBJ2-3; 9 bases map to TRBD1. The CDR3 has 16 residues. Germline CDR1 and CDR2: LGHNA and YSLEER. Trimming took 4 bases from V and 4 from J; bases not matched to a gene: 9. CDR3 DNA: TGCGCCAGCAGCCGCGGACCGGGACAGGGTTCAGATACGCAGTATTTT. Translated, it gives CASSRGPGQGSDTQYF.

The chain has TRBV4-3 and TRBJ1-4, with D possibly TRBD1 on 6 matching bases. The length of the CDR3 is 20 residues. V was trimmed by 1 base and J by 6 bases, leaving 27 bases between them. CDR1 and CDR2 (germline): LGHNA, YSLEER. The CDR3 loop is CASSQGINLLQGPHDEKLFF. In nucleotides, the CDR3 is TGCGCCAGCAGCCAAGGCATAAACCTCCTACAGGGCCCCCACGATGAAAAACTGTTTTTT.

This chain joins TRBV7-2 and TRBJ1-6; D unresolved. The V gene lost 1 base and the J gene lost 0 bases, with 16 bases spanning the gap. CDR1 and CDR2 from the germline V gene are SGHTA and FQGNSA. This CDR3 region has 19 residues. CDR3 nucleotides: TGTGCCAGCAGCTTAGAGACACCACCTAAGAGCTCCTATAATTCACCCCTCCACTTT. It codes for CASSLETPPKSSYNSPLHF.

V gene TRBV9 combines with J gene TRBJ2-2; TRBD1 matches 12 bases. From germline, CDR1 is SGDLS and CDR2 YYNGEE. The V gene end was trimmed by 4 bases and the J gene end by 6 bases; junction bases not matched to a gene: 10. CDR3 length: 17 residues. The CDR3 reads CASSYRPGTGGSGELFF. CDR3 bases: TGTGCCAGCAGCTACAGACCCGGGACAGGGGGCTCCGGGGAGCTGTTTTTT. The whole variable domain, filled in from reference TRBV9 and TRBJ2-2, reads DSGVTQTPKHLITATGQRVTLRCSPRSGDLSVYWYQQSLDQGLQFLIQYYNGEERAKGNILERFSAQQFPDLHSELNLSSLELGDSALYFCASSYRPGTGGSGELFFGEGSRLTVL.

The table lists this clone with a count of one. The CDR3 nucleotides are TGTGCCAGCAGCCTAGCGAGGTCAGGGAAAGATACGCAGTATTTT. Translated, it gives CASSLARSGKDTQYF. This chain connects TRBV11-2 to TRBJ2-3, with a tentative D call TRBD2 (6 bases). V shed 5 bases and J shed 5 bases, with 17 bases lying between them. The CDR3 loop spans 15 amino acids. The V gene's germline CDR1 is SGHAT and CDR2 FQNNGV.

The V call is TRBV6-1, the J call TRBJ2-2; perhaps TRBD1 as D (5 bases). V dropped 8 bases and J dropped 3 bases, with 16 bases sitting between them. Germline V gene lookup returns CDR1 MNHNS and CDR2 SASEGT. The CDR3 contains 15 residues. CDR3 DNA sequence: TGTGCCAGCGCTCCCCCTCAGGGCTACACCGGGGAGCTGTTTTTT. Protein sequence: CASAPPQGYTGELFF.

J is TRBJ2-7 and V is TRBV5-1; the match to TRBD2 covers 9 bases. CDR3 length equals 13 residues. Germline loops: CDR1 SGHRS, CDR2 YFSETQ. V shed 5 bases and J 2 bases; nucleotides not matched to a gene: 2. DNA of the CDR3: TGCGCCAGCAGGACTAGCGGTACCTACGAGCAGTACTTC. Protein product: CASRTSGTYEQYF.

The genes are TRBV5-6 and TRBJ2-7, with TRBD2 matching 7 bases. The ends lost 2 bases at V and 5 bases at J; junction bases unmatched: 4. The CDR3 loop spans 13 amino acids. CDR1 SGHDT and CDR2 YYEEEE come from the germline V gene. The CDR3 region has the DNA TGTGCCAGCAGCTTACTTGGGGGGGACGAGCAGTACTTC. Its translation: CASSLLGGDEQYF. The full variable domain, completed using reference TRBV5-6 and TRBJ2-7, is DAGVTQSPTHLIKTRGQQVTLRCSPKSGHDTVSWYQQALGQGPQFIFQYYEEEERQRGNFPDRFSGHQFPNYSSELNVNALLLGDSALYLCASSLLGGDEQYFGPGTRLTVT.